This is a list of T cell receptor beta chains from one sample in a study of CD8+CD57+ T cells in acquired aplastic anemia. One entry per CDR3 protein, called by TCRdb with MiXCR from the reads. The table records roughly 80,000 distinct CDR3 sequences, roughly two thirds of them present only once. Sequencing was done on a sample of sorted CD4+, CD8+, or CD8+CD57+ T cells (not recorded which) from PBMCs. These receptors came from a human donor with aplastic anemia. CDR3s include the opening cysteine and the closing phenylalanine or tryptophan. A D gene is named only where the DNA matches it firmly. Only some rows state a clone size, as once, few, many or a class for expanded clones.

size	V	D	J	DNA	CDR3
.	TRBV5-4	.	TRBJ2-1	TGTGCCAGCATCCGGGGAACCTCCTACAATGAGCAGTTCTTC	CASIRGTSYNEQFF
.	TRBV19	.	TRBJ1-5	TGTGCCAGTAGTACCGACAGTGGGTACAGCCAGCCCCAGCATTTT	CASSTDSGYSQPQHF
.	TRBV24-1	.	TRBJ1-1	TGTGCCACCAGTAGATCCGGCACTGAAGCTTTCTTT	CATSRSGTEAFF
few	TRBV10-1	.	TRBJ2-2	TGCGCCAGCAGTGAGTGGGGCACCGGGGAGCTGTTTTTT	CASSEWGTGELFF
few	TRBV27	.	TRBJ2-7	TGTGCCAGCGGATTGACAGCCTACGAGCAGTACTTC	CASGLTAYEQYF
.	TRBV24-1	.	TRBJ1-1	TGTGCCACCAGTTTGGGTAGACCTAACACTGAAGCTTTCTTT	CATSLGRPNTEAFF
.	TRBV7-9	.	TRBJ2-3	TGTGCCAGCAGCCCAGGGTTTGATACGCAGTATTTT	CASSPGFDTQYF
.	TRBV10-3	.	TRBJ2-7	TGTGCCATCAGTTACGGGGCGCTCGAGCAGTACTTC	CAISYGALEQYF
.	TRBV15	.	TRBJ1-1	TGTGCCACCAGCAGAGGACGGAGTGAAGCTTTCTTT	CATSRGRSEAFF
.	TRBV7-9	.	TRBJ2-1	TGTGCCGCCGGGTTGGGGGGAAATGAGCAGTTCTTC	CAAGLGGNEQFF
.	TRBV2	TRBD2	TRBJ2-1	TGTGCCAGCTGTATGTTAGCGGGGGGCTACAATGAGCAGTTCTTC	CASCMLAGGYNEQFF
.	TRBV15	TRBD1	TRBJ1-3	TGTGCCACCAGCAGGACAGGGAAGGTTGATAGAAACACCATATATTTT	CATSRTGKVDRNTIYF
.	TRBV20-1	.	TRBJ2-5	TGCAGTGCTAGCGATCCGACCACCCAAGGGACCCAGTACTTC	CSASDPTTQGTQYF
.	TRBV29-1	TRBD2	TRBJ2-5	TGCAGCGTGGCCGGGACTAGCGGGGGTCAAGAGACCCAGTACTTC	CSVAGTSGGQETQYF
large	TRBV24-1	TRBD2	TRBJ2-1	TGTGCCACCAGTGAGGGGCTAGCGGATACGGATGAGCAGTTCTTC	CATSEGLADTDEQFF
.	TRBV10-3	.	TRBJ2-2	TGTGCCATCAGTGATGGACAGAAAAGCACCGGGGAGCTGTTTTTT	CAISDGQKSTGELFF
.	TRBV6-1	TRBD2	TRBJ2-5	TGTGCCAGCAGTGAACTAGCGGGAGCGGGAGGGCATGAGACCCAGTACTTC	CASSELAGAGGHETQYF
.	TRBV25-1	.	TRBJ1-4	TGTGCCAGCAGTGAGTGGGGTCAGGGAGAAAAACTGTTTTTT	CASSEWGQGEKLFF
.	TRBV7-9	.	TRBJ1-1	TGTGCCAGCGGTCTGACCCACACTGAAGCTTTCTTT	CASGLTHTEAFF
.	TRBV25-1	.	TRBJ1-1	TGTGCCAGCAGGGACTCCGATAGCACTGAAGCTTTCTTT	CASRDSDSTEAFF
once	TRBV7-2	.	TRBJ2-7	TGTGCCAGCAGCTTAGGTCCACAGGGCTACGAGCAGTACTTC	CASSLGPQGYEQYF
.	TRBV20-1	.	TRBJ1-1	TGCAGTGCTAGTCTGGAAGCTTTCTTT	CSASLEAFF